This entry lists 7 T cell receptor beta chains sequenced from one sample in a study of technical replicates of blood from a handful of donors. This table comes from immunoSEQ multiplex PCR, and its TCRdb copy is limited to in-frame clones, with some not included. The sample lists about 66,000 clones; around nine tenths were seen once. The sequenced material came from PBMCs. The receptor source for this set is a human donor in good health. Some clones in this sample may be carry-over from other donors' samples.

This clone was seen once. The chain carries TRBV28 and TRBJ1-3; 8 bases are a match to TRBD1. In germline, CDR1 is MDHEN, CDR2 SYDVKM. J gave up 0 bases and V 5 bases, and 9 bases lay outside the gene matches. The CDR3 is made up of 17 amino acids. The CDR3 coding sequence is TGTGCCAGCAGTGCGCGACAGGGGATTTCCTCTGGAAACACCATATATTTT. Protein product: CASSARQGISSGNTIYF.

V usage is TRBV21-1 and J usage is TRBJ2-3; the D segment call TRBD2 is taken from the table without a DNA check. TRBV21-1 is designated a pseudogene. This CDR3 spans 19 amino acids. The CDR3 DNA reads TGTGCCAGCAGCAAAGCGGCTGAGAGGGAGGGATTTAGCACAGATACGCAGTATTTT. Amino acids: CASSKAAEREGFSTDTQYF.

The CDR3 coding sequence is TGTGCCAGCCGGAGACTCCTAAATCAGCCCCAGCATTTT. Its translation is CASRRLLNQPQHF. The rearrangement joins TRBV6-1 to TRBJ1-5, with D hard to call. Germline lookup yields CDR1 MNHNS and CDR2 SASEGT. Trimming removed 8 bases from V and 4 bases from J, with 12 bases in between. This CDR3 region has 13 residues.

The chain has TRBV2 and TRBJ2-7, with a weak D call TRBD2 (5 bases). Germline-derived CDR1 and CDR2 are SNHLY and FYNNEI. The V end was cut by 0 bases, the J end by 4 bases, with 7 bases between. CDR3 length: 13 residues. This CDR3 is CASSEAIAYEQYF. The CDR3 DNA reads TGTGCCAGCAGTGAAGCTATAGCGTACGAGCAGTACTTC. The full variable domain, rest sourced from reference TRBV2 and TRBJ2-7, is EPEVTQTPSHQVTQMGQEVILRCVPISNHLYFYWYRQILGQKVEFLVSFYNNEISEKSEIFDDQFSVERPDGSNFTLKIRSTKLEDSAMYFCASSEAIAYEQYFGPGTRLTVT.

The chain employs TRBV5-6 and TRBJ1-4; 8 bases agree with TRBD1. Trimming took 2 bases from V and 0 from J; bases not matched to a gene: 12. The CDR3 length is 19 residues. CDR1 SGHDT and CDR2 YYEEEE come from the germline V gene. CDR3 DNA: TGTGCCAGCAGCTTCCGGAAGACAGGGGCTGGAGCAACTAATGAAAAACTGTTTTTT. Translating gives CASSFRKTGAGATNEKLFF.

DNA of the CDR3: TGTGCCAGCCGAGAATCGGCGGGAGTTGTCTACAATGAGCAGTTCTTC. Its protein product is CASRESAGVVYNEQFF. The chain is built from TRBV2 and TRBJ2-1, with 7 bases fitting TRBD2. Germline lookup yields CDR1 SNHLY and CDR2 FYNNEI. V was clipped by 8 bases and J by 3 bases; unmatched bases: 13. The CDR3 extends over 16 amino acids.

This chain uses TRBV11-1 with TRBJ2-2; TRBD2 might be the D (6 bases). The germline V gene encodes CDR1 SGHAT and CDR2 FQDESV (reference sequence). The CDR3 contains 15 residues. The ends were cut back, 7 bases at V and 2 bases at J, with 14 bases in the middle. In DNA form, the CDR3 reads TGTGCCAGCAAAAAGGACGGGGGAAACACCGGGGAGCTGTTTTTT. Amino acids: CASKKDGGNTGELFF. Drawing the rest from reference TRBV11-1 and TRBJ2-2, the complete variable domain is EAEVAQSPRYKITEKSQAVAFWCDPISGHATLYWYRQILGQGPELLVQFQDESVVDDSQLPKDRFSAERLKGVDSTLKIQPAELGDSAMYLCASKKDGGNTGELFFGEGSRLTVL.